This entry concerns a single T cell receptor (beta chain). Trimming pared 0 bases from V and 3 bases from J, leaving 9 bases between. There are 14 residues in the CDR3. The V gene's germline CDR1 is KGHSH and CDR2 LQKENI. This record belongs to a study of technical replicates of blood from a handful of donors. Profiled with immunoSEQ multiplex PCR; TCRdb holds only in-frame clones, not every one. The sample has 85,000 to 100,000 clones; around 94% are singletons. The rearrangement links TRBV18 to TRBJ2-7; D gene ambiguous. The origin of this receptor is a human donor in good health. Material: T cells isolated from PBMCs. DNA of the CDR3: TGTGCCAGCTCACCACCCAACCGGGTCTACGAGCAGTACTTC. Translating gives CASSPPNRVYEQYF.